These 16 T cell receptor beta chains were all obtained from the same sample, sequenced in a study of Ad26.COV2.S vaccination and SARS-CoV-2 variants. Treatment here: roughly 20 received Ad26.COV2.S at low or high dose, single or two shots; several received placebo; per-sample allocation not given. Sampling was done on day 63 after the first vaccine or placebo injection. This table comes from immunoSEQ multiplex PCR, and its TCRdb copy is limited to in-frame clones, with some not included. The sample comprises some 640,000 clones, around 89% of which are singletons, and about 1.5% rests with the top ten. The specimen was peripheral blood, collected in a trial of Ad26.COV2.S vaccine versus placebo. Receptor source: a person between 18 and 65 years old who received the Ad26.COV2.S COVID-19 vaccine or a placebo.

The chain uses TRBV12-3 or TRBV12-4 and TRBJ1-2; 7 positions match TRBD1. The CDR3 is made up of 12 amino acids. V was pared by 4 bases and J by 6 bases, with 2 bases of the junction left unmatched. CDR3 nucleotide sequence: TGTGCCAGCAGTTCAGACAGGGATGGCTACACCTTC. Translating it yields CASSSDRDGYTF.

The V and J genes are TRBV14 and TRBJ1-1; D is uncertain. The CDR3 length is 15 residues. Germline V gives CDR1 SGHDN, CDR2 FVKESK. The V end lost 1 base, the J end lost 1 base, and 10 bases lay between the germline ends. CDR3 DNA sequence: TGTGCCAGCAGCCAAGCCGCCAGGAGGAACACTGAAGCTTTCTTT. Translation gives CASSQAARRNTEAFF.

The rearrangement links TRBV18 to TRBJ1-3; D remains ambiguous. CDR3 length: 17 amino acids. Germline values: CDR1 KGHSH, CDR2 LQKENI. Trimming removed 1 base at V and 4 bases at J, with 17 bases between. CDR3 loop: CASSPLPSSSGGNTIYF. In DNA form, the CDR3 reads TGTGCCAGCTCACCACTCCCCTCTAGCTCGGGCGGAAACACCATATATTTT.

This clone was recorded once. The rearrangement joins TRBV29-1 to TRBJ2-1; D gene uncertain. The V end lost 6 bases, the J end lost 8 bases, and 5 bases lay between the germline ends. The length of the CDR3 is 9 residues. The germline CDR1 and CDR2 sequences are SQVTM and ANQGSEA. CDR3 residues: CSVEYEQFF. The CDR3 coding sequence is TGCAGCGTGGAATATGAGCAGTTCTTC.

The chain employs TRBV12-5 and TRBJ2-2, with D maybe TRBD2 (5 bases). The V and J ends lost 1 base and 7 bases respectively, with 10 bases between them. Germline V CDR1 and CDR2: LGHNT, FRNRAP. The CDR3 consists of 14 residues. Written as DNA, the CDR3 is TGTGCTAGTGGTTTGGGCACGGGGAGCGGGGAGCTGTTTTTT. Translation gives CASGLGTGSGELFF.

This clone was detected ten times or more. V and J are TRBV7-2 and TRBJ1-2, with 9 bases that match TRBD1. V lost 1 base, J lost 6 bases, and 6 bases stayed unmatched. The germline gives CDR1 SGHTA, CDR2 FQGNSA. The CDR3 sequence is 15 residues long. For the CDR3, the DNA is TGTGCCAGCAGCTTAGTCGGGACAGGGCGGGATGGCTACACCTTC. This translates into CASSLVGTGRDGYTF.

CDR3 coding DNA: TGTGCCTGGACCAAAGGGGGTCCGAACACTGAAGCTTTCTTT. Translation: CAWTKGGPNTEAFF. This chain joins TRBV30 and TRBJ1-1; maybe TRBD1 (6 bases). CDR1 GTSNPN and CDR2 SVGIG come from the germline V gene (reference sequence). This CDR3 has 14 residues. V lost 4 bases and J 1 base, leaving 13 bases between the germline ends.

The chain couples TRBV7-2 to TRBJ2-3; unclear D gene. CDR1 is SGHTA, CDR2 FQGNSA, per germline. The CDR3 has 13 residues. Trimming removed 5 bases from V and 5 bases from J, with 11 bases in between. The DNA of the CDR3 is TGTGCCAGCAGCCCCATGGGCGGAGATACGCAGTATTTT. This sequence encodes CASSPMGGDTQYF.

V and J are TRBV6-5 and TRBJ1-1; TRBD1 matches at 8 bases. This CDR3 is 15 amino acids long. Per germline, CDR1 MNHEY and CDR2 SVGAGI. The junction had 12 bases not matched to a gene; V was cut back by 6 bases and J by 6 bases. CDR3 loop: CASRPPRTGLAEAFF. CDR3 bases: TGTGCCAGCAGACCTCCCCGGACAGGGCTCGCTGAAGCTTTCTTT.

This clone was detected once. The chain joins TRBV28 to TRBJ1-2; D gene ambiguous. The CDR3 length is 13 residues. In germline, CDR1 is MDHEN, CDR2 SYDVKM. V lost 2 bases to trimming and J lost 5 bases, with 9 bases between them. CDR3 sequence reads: CASSLEAEYGYTF. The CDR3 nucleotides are TGTGCCAGCAGTTTAGAGGCAGAATATGGCTACACCTTC.

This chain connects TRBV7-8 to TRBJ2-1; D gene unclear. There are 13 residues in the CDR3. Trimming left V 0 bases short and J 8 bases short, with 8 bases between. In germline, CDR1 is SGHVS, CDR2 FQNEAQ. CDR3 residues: CASSLALYDEQFF. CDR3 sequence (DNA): TGTGCCAGCAGCTTAGCGCTCTATGATGAGCAGTTCTTC.

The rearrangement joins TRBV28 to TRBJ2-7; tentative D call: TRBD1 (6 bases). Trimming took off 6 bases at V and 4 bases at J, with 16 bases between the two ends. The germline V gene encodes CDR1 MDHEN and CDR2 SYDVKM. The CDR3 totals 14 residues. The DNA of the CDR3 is TGTGCCAGCAGCATCGGACAGACCAATTACGAGCAGTACTTC. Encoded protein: CASSIGQTNYEQYF.

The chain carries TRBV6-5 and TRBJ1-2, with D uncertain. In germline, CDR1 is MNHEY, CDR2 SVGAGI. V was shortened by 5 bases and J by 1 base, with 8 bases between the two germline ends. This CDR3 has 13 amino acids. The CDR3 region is CASSKLYNYGYTF. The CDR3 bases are TGTGCCAGCAGTAAACTGTATAACTATGGCTACACCTTC.

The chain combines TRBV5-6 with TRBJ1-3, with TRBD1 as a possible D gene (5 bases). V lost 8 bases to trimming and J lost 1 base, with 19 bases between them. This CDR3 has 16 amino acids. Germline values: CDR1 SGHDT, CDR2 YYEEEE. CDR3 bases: TGTGCCAGTACGAAGTTCGAGACAGTTTCTGGAAACACCATATATTTT. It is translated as CASTKFETVSGNTIYF. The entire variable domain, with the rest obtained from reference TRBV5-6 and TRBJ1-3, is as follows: DAGVTQSPTHLIKTRGQQVTLRCSPKSGHDTVSWYQQALGQGPQFIFQYYEEEERQRGNFPDRFSGHQFPNYSSELNVNALLLGDSALYLCASTKFETVSGNTIYFGEGSWLTVV.

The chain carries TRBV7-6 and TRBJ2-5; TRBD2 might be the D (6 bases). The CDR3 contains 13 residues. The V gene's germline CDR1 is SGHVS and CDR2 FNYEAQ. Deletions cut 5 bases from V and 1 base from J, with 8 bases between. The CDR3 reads CASSPGLQETQYF. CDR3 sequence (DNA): TGTGCCAGCAGCCCGGGACTCCAAGAGACCCAGTACTTC.

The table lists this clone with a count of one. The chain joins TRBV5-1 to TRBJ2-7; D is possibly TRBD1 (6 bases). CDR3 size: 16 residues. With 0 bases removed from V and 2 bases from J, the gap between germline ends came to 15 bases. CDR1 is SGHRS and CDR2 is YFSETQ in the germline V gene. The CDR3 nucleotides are TGCGCCAGCAGCTTGGGGTCAGGGGCGAAAACCTACGAGCAGTACTTC. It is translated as CASSLGSGAKTYEQYF.